These 31 T cell receptor beta chains originate from one sample sequenced in a study of blood T cells in healthy people across ages (dated by TCRdb to the mid-2010s). Receptor amplification or capture employed 5' RACE. TCRdb records Illumina HiSeq 2500 as the sequencer. The second PCR ran for roughly 7 to 11 cycles and used a J-beta primer mix along with a sample-barcoded 5' primer. TCRdb took the public reads, trimmed them with fastp at Q25, ran MiXCR for clone calling and kept in-frame beta chains. Rows matching on CDR3 protein sequence are summarized as one entry with the most common DNA and genes. For this sample there are 700,000 to 900,000 distinct CDR3 sequences; under 30% appear just once. 3% of the sample is held by the ten biggest clonotypes. The same specimen was also included in a second study, on T cells of mothers and their children.

Material for sequencing was blood. The source is a boy aged 5 to 17 in good health.

This chain joins TRBV20-1 and TRBJ2-3; no clear D. Germline lookup yields CDR1 DFQATT and CDR2 SNEGSKA (reference sequence). V was shortened by 3 bases and J by 0 bases, with 10 bases between the two germline ends. The CDR3 has 14 residues. Written as DNA, the CDR3 is TGCAGTGCTAGTTCTACTACTAGCACAGATACGCAGTATTTT. This encodes CSASSTTSTDTQYF.

This chain links TRBV11-2 with TRBJ1-1, with 7 positions matching TRBD1. CDR3 size: 15 residues. With 6 bases clipped from V and 1 base from J, the junction kept 8 bases outside the gene matches. Germline loops: CDR1 SGHAT, CDR2 FQNNGV. The CDR3 bases are TGTGCCAGCAGGCAACCGGGACAGAGGAACACTGAAGCTTTCTTT. Its translation is CASRQPGQRNTEAFF.

This clonotype occurred a few times. This chain links TRBV28 with TRBJ2-2, with D unclear. Germline-derived CDR1 and CDR2 are MDHEN and SYDVKM. The CDR3 is 13 residues long. V was pared by 3 bases and J by 4 bases, with 6 bases between. The DNA of the CDR3 is TGTGCCAGCAGTTTGTGGCCCACCGGGGAGCTGTTTTTT. Translating it yields CASSLWPTGELFF.

This clonotype came up a few times. This chain uses TRBV4-1 with TRBJ2-5; D not certain. The CDR3 is 15 amino acids. With 1 base removed from V and 3 bases from J, the gap between germline ends came to 12 bases. The V gene's germline CDR1 is MGHRA and CDR2 YSYEKL. This chain's CDR3 is CASSQGVRTEETQYF. CDR3 nucleotides: TGCGCCAGCAGCCAAGGCGTGCGTACTGAAGAGACCCAGTACTTC.

The chain uses TRBV9 and TRBJ1-4; D is perhaps TRBD1 (6 bases). The ends were cut back, 0 bases at V and 6 bases at J, with 15 bases in the middle. Germline assignment: CDR1 SGDLS and CDR2 YYNGEE. The CDR3 loop spans 16 amino acids. The CDR3 is CASSVGTGAQDEKLFF. The CDR3 coding sequence is TGTGCCAGCAGCGTAGGGACGGGGGCGCAAGATGAAAAACTGTTTTTT.

To note about this clonotype: The junction and the germline gene differ at one end; a read error may be behind it. The rearrangement links TRBV5-1 to TRBJ2-5; D remains unclear. The DNA end favors TRBJ2-1, so the J call may be wrong. This CDR3 contains 12 residues. Germline V gene data show CDR1 as SGHRS and CDR2 as YFSETQ. The CDR3 DNA sequence: TGCGCCAACAGCTTGACGTTCGATGAGCAGTTCTTC. It translates to CANSLTFDEQFF.

Only a few counts were recorded for this clonotype. The V and J genes are TRBV6-1 and TRBJ2-3, with D hard to call. V lost 6 bases and J 4 bases, leaving 14 bases between the germline ends. From germline, CDR1 is MNHNS and CDR2 SASEGT. The length of the CDR3 is 14 residues. The CDR3 nucleotides are TGTGCCAGCAGCGGACGAGTAAGGGCAGATACGCAGTATTTT. This gives the protein CASSGRVRADTQYF.

This clonotype was seen only a few times. The J gene is TRBJ1-4, the V gene TRBV3-1; a weak D match, TRBD1 (6 bases). Trimming removed 4 bases from V and 6 bases from J, with 12 bases in between. Germline V CDR1 and CDR2: LGHDT, YNNKEL (reference sequence). The length of the CDR3 is 14 residues. This CDR3 reads CASSRGTSHEKLFF. CDR3 nucleotides: TGTGCCAGCAGCCGCGGGACATCGCATGAAAAACTGTTTTTT.

The V gene is TRBV24-1, the J gene TRBJ1-2; D unresolved. Germline V gives CDR1 KGHDR, CDR2 SFDVKD. Trimming shortened V by 1 base and J by 6 bases, and 5 bases separated the two germline ends. The CDR3 is 12 amino acids. CDR3 region: CATSDFGNGYTF. The CDR3 coding sequence is TGTGCCACCAGTGATTTCGGTAATGGCTACACCTTC.

This chain links TRBV5-1 with TRBJ2-1; D unclear. Trimming took off 0 bases at V and 12 bases at J, with 16 bases between the two ends. Germline lookup yields CDR1 SGHRS and CDR2 YFSETQ. This CDR3 spans 14 amino acids. This CDR3 reads CASSLEVVAAGQFF. The CDR3 DNA follows: TGCGCCAGCAGCTTGGAGGTGGTGGCGGCAGGGCAGTTCTTC.

The V and J genes are TRBV6-5 and TRBJ2-1, with TRBD2 as a possible D gene (5 bases). The CDR3 is made up of 18 amino acids. Between the trimmed V and J ends, which lost 0 bases and 5 bases, there was a span of 20 bases. CDR1 and CDR2 (germline): MNHEY, SVGAGI. The CDR3 coding sequence is TGTGCCAGCAGTTACTCTATCTCGAGGGTAGAGAAGAACAATGAGCAGTTCTTC. It is translated as CASSYSISRVEKNNEQFF.

This clonotype came up once. This chain joins TRBV4-2 and TRBJ2-7, with D possibly TRBD1 on 6 matching bases. CDR3 size: 14 residues. V was trimmed by 1 base and J by 3 bases, leaving 10 bases between them. Germline-derived CDR1 and CDR2 are LGHNA and YNFKEQ. The CDR3 reads CASSQGTDHYEQYF. CDR3 bases: TGTGCCAGCAGCCAAGGGACAGACCACTACGAGCAGTACTTC.

The chain uses TRBV9 and TRBJ1-2; no clear D gene. The V gene lost 0 bases and the J gene lost 2 bases, with 8 bases spanning the gap. The germline V gene encodes CDR1 SGDLS and CDR2 YYNGEE. The CDR3 contains 14 residues. The CDR3 loop is CASSVDVGNYGYTF. The CDR3 nucleotides read TGTGCCAGCAGCGTAGATGTAGGCAACTATGGCTACACCTTC.

The table lists this clonotype with many counts. This chain connects TRBV3-1 to TRBJ2-7; D is uncertain. CDR3 length: 15 residues. The germline gives CDR1 LGHDT, CDR2 YNNKEL (reference sequence). V was clipped by 1 base and J by 0 bases, with 10 bases between them. This CDR3 is CASSQGVANSYEQYF. In nucleotides, the CDR3 is TGTGCCAGCAGCCAAGGGGTAGCTAACTCCTACGAGCAGTACTTC.

The chain has TRBV10-3 and TRBJ1-2, with 7 bases matching TRBD1. The CDR3 is 12 amino acids. CDR1 and CDR2 from the germline V gene are ENHRY and SYGVKD. Unmatched junction bases numbered 10, after V lost 8 bases and J lost 10 bases. This chain's CDR3 is CAIAGTALDYTF. The DNA for the CDR3 is TGTGCCATCGCCGGGACAGCTTTAGACTACACCTTC.

V and J are TRBV12-3 or TRBV12-4 and TRBJ1-2; 7 bases map to TRBD1. The V and J ends lost 6 bases and 6 bases, in that order; junction bases with no gene match: 7. The CDR3 length is 13 residues. Written as DNA, the CDR3 is TGTGCCAGCAGCATGACAGGGTCCAATGGCTACACCTTC. It specifies CASSMTGSNGYTF.

The J gene is TRBJ2-7, the V gene TRBV7-9; a possible D gene is TRBD1 (5 bases). The V and J ends lost 5 bases and 3 bases respectively, with 14 bases between them. Per the germline V gene, CDR1 is SEHNR and CDR2 is FQNEAQ (reference sequence). This CDR3 spans 14 amino acids. The CDR3 nucleotides read TGTGCCAGCAGCCCCCAGGGTTCTGTCTACGAGCAGTACTTC. Its protein product is CASSPQGSVYEQYF.

This chain joins TRBV5-1 and TRBJ2-5; TRBD2 is a possible D gene (5 bases). The germline V and J ends were trimmed by 5 bases and 5 bases, with 16 bases remaining between them. The germline gives CDR1 SGHRS, CDR2 YFSETQ. The CDR3 length is 14 residues. This CDR3 is CASSKGQTGETQYF. CDR3 nucleotides: TGCGCCAGCAGTAAGGGCCAAACGGGGGAGACCCAGTACTTC. The full variable domain, rest sourced from reference TRBV5-1 and TRBJ2-5, is KAGVTQTPRYLIKTRGQQVTLSCSPISGHRSVSWYQQTPGQGLQFLFEYFSETQRNKGNFPGRFSGRQFSNSRSEMNVSTLELGDSALYLCASSKGQTGETQYFGPGTRLLVL.

This rearrangement joins TRBV15 to TRBJ2-3; D unclear. The CDR3 loop spans 12 amino acids. Trimming shortened V by 2 bases and J by 6 bases, and 6 bases separated the two germline ends. The V gene's germline CDR1 is LNHNV and CDR2 YYDKDF (reference sequence). CDR3 amino acids: CATSRLGDTQYF. DNA of the CDR3: TGTGCCACCAGCAGACTGGGGGATACGCAGTATTTT.

This clonotype occurred a few times. V is TRBV10-3 and J is TRBJ2-5, with 9 bases fitting TRBD1. The J call is doubtful: the DNA matches TRBJ2-7 better. This CDR3 region has 15 residues. Germline-derived CDR1 and CDR2 are ENHRY and SYGVKD. In nucleotides, the CDR3 is TGTGCCATCAGTGAGTCGAATACAGGGGGCAACGAGCAGTACTTC. Residues: CAISESNTGGNEQYF.

In regard to this clonotype: At one of its ends the junction is not consistent with the germline gene, which may arise from a read error. The chain combines TRBV7-2 with TRBJ1-2; D call uncertain. The germline gives CDR1 SGHTA, CDR2 FQGNSA. The CDR3 covers 13 residues. CDR3 bases: TGTGCCAGCAGCTGGACGGGAAACTATGGCCACACCTTC. Translation gives CASSWTGNYGHTF.

This clonotype was observed a handful of times. This chain connects TRBV4-2 to TRBJ2-1, with TRBD2 identical over 10 bases. Germline lookup yields CDR1 LGHNA and CDR2 YNFKEQ. The CDR3 covers 15 residues. After removal of 4 bases from V and 4 bases from J, the junction contained 4 bases not matched to a gene. This chain's CDR3 is CASSPRTSGYNEQFF. The CDR3 DNA sequence: TGTGCCAGCAGCCCACGGACTAGCGGTTACAATGAGCAGTTCTTC.

This clonotype has only a few counts. The chain joins TRBV6-1 to TRBJ2-1, with TRBD1 matching 7 bases. In germline, CDR1 is MNHNS, CDR2 SASEGT. V trimming: 0 bases; J trimming: 2 bases; junction bases outside the gene matches: 1. The CDR3 loop spans 15 amino acids. The CDR3 sequence is CASSEAGTAYNEQFF. Written as DNA, the CDR3 is TGTGCCAGCAGTGAAGCCGGGACAGCCTACAATGAGCAGTTCTTC.

Only a few counts were recorded for this clonotype. The V call is TRBV20-1, the J call TRBJ1-5, with D maybe TRBD1 (5 bases). This CDR3 comprises 15 residues. Trimming shortened V by 6 bases and J by 0 bases, and 15 bases separated the two germline ends. CDR1 and CDR2 from the germline V gene are DFQATT and SNEGSKA (reference sequence). CDR3 region: CSATPGLDSNQPQHF. The CDR3 coding sequence is TGCAGTGCGACTCCGGGACTGGATAGCAATCAGCCCCAGCATTTT.

The rearrangement uses TRBV20-1 and TRBJ1-4, with 8 bases aligning to TRBD1. V trimming: 5 bases; J trimming: 8 bases; junction bases outside the gene matches: 10. Looked up from germline, CDR1 is DFQATT and CDR2 is SNEGSKA (reference sequence). The CDR3 loop spans 14 amino acids. The CDR3 DNA sequence: TGCAGTGCTGCCTCGGACAGGGACGGAGAAAAACTGTTTTTT. As protein: CSAASDRDGEKLFF.

The chain recombines TRBV29-1 with TRBJ1-4, with 10 bases fitting TRBD1. Unmatched junction bases numbered 17, after V lost 5 bases and J lost 2 bases. This CDR3 has 19 residues. Looked up from germline, CDR1 is SQVTM and CDR2 is ANQGSEA. The CDR3 loop reads CSVSAGQGDVLLTNEKLFF. Written as DNA, the CDR3 is TGCAGCGTTTCTGCCGGACAGGGGGATGTTCTGTTGACTAATGAAAAACTGTTTTTT.

This chain uses TRBV29-1 with TRBJ2-5, with 7 positions matching TRBD2. This CDR3 region has 14 residues. V shed 5 bases, J shed 4 bases, and the junction held 10 bases outside the gene matches. Per the germline V gene, CDR1 is SQVTM and CDR2 is ANQGSEA. The CDR3 coding sequence is TGCAGCGTTAAAGGGCTAGCGGTCATAGAGACCCAGTACTTC. Its protein product is CSVKGLAVIETQYF. Full variable domain (remainder filled in from reference TRBV29-1 and TRBJ2-5): SAVISQKPSRDICQRGTSLTIQCQVDSQVTMMFWYRQQPGQSLTLIATANQGSEATYESGFVIDKFPISRPNLTFSTLTVSNMSPEDSSIYLCSVKGLAVIETQYFGPGTRLLVL.

Of note for this clonotype: The final CDR3 position lacks the conserved phenylalanine or tryptophan, pointing to a likely read error. V usage is TRBV5-1 and J usage is TRBJ1-1; TRBD1 might be the D (5 bases). Germline V gene sequence: CDR1 SGHRS, CDR2 YFSETQ. The CDR3 covers 15 residues. The germline V and J ends were trimmed by 0 bases and 5 bases, with 14 bases remaining between them. The CDR3 region has the DNA TGCGCCAGCAGCTTGGAGCCTCAGGGTAGAACTGAAGCTTTCCTT. The encoded protein is CASSLEPQGRTEAFL.

This chain links TRBV19 with TRBJ2-1, with TRBD2 identical over 8 bases. Trimming took 0 bases from V and 3 from J; bases not matched to a gene: 4. Germline V gene lookup returns CDR1 LNHDA and CDR2 SQIVND (reference sequence). This CDR3 spans 16 amino acids. For the CDR3, the DNA is TGTGCCAGTAGTATAGATCGGGGGGGCCTCTACAATGAGCAGTTCTTC. This translates into CASSIDRGGLYNEQFF.

This clonotype was observed a handful of times. The chain employs TRBV27 and TRBJ1-5; a possible D gene is TRBD1 (6 bases). The CDR3 contains 14 residues. V dropped 9 bases and J dropped 1 base, with 13 bases sitting between them. Per germline, CDR1 MNHEY and CDR2 SMNVEV (reference sequence). The CDR3 reads CASSGAASNQPQHF. The CDR3 DNA reads TGTGCCAGTTCGGGGGCAGCGAGCAATCAGCCCCAGCATTTT.

V is TRBV12-3 or TRBV12-4 and J is TRBJ2-2; D not resolved. This CDR3 spans 14 amino acids. The germline V and J ends were trimmed by 7 bases and 6 bases, with 15 bases remaining between them. CDR3 DNA: TGTGCCAGCACCCTTGGAACAAGCGCCGGGGAGCTGTTTTTT. It codes for CASTLGTSAGELFF.